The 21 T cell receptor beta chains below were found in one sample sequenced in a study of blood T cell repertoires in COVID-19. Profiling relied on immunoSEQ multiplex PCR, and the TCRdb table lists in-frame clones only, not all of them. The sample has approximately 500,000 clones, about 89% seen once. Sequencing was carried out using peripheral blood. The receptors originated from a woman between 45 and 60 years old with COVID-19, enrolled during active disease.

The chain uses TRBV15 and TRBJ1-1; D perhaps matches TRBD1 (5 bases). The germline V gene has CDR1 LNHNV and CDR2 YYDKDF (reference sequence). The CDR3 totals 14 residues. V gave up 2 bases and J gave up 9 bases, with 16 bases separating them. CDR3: CATSRPADSFKAFF. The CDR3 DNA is TGTGCCACCAGCAGACCGGCCGACAGTTTCAAAGCTTTCTTT. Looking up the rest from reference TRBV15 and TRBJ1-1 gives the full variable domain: DAMVIQNPRYQVTQFGKPVTLSCSQTLNHNVMYWYQQKSSQAPKLLFHYYDKDFNNEADTPDNFQSRRPNTSFCFLDIRSPGLGDTAMYLCATSRPADSFKAFFGQGTRLTVV.

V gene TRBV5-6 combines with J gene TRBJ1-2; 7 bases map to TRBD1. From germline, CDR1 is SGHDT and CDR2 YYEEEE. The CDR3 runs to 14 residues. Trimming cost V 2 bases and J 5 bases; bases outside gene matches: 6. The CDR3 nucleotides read TGTGCCAGCAGCTTAATGGCAGGGGGGTATGGCTACACCTTC. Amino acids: CASSLMAGGYGYTF.

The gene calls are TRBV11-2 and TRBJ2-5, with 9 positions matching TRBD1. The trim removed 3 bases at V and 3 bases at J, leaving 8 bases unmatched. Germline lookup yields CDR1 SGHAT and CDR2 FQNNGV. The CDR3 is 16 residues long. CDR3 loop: CASSFPWTGAEETQYF. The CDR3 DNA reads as TGTGCCAGCAGCTTCCCCTGGACAGGGGCCGAAGAGACCCAGTACTTC.

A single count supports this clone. For the CDR3, the DNA is TGTGCCCGCTCAGGCTCTGGGGCCAACGTCCTGACTTTC. Residues: CARSGSGANVLTF. The chain employs TRBV2 and TRBJ2-6; D not certain. Trimming took 11 bases from V and 0 from J, leaving 8 bases between them. The CDR3 length is 13 residues. Germline V CDR1 and CDR2: SNHLY, FYNNEI. The entire variable domain, with the rest obtained from reference TRBV2 and TRBJ2-6, is as follows: EPEVTQTPSHQVTQMGQEVILRCVPISNHLYFYWYRQILGQKVEFLVSFYNNEISEKSEIFDDQFSVERPDGSNFTLKIRSTKLEDSAMYFCARSGSGANVLTFGAGSRLTVL.

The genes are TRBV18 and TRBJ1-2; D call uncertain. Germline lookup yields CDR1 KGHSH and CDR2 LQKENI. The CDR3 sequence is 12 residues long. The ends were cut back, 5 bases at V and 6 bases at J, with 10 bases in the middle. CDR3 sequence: CASSSNGNGYTF. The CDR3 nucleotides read TGTGCCAGCTCATCTAACGGGAATGGCTACACCTTC. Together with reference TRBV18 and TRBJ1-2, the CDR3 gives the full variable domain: NAGVMQNPRHLVRRRGQEARLRCSPMKGHSHVYWYRQLPEEGLKFMVYLQKENIIDESGMPKERFSAEFPKEGPSILRIQQVVRGDSAAYFCASSSNGNGYTFGSGTRLTVV.

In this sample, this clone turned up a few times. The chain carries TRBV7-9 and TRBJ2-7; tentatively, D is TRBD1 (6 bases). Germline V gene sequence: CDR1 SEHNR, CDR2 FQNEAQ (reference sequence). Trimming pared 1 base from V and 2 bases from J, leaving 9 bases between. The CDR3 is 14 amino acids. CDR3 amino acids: CASSLGGHPYEQYF. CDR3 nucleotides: TGTGCCAGCAGCTTAGGGGGACACCCCTACGAGCAGTACTTC.

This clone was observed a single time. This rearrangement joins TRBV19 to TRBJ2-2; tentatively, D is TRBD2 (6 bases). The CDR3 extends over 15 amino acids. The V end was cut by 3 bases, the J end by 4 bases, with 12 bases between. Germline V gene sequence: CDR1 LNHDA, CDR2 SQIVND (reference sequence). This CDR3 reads CASSIVLGGTGELFF. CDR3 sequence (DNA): TGTGCCAGTAGTATCGTATTGGGGGGCACCGGGGAGCTGTTTTTT.

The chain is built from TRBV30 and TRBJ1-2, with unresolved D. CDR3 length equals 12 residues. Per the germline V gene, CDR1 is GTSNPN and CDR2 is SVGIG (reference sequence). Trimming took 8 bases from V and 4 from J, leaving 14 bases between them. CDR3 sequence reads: CARSGAGYGYTF. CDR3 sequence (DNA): TGTGCCAGAAGCGGAGCGGGCTATGGCTACACCTTC.

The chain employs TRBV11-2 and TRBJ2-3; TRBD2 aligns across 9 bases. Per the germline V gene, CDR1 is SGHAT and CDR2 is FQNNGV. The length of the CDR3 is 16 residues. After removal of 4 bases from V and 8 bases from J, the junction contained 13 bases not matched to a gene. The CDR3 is CASSSPSGGILGTQYF. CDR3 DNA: TGTGCCAGCAGCTCCCCGAGCGGGGGGATCCTAGGTACGCAGTATTTT.

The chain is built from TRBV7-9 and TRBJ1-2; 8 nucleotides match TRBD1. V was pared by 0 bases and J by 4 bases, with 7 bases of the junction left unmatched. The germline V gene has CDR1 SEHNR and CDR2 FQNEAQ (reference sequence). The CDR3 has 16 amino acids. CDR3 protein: CASSLAQGAGGYGYTF. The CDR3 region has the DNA TGTGCCAGCAGCTTAGCGCAGGGGGCAGGCGGCTATGGCTACACCTTC.

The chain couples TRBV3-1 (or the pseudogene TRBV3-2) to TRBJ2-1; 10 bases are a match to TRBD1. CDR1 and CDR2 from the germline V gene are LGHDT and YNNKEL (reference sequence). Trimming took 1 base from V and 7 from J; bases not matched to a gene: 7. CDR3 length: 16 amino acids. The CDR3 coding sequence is TGTGCCAGCAGCCAAGTAGGGGGGACAGGGGTAAATGAGCAGTTCTTC. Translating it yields CASSQVGGTGVNEQFF.

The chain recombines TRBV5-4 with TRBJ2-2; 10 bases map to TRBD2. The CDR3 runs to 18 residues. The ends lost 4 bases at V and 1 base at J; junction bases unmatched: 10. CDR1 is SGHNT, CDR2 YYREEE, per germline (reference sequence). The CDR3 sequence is CASSRPFSSGGNTGELFF. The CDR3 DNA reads TGTGCCAGCAGCCGTCCCTTCTCTAGCGGGGGGAACACCGGGGAGCTGTTTTTT.

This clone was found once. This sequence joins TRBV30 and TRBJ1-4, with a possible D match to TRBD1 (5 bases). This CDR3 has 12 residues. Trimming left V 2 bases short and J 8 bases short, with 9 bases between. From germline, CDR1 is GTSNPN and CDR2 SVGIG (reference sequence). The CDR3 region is CAWSPGGEKLFF. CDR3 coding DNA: TGTGCCTGGAGTCCGGGGGGGGAAAAACTGTTTTTT.

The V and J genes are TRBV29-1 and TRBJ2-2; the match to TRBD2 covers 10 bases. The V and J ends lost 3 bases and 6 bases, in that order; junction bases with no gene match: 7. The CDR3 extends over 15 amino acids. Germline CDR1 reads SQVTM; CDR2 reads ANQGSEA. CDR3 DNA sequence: TGCAGCGTTGAGATCTTAGCGGGGGGTTCCGGGGAGCTGTTTTTT. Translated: CSVEILAGGSGELFF.

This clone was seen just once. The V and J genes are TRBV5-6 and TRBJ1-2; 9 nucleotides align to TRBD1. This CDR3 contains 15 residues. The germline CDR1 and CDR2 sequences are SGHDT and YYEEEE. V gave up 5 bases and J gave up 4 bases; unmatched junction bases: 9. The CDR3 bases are TGTGCCAGCAGATACAGGACAGGGGAGGGCTATGGCTACACCTTC. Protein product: CASRYRTGEGYGYTF.

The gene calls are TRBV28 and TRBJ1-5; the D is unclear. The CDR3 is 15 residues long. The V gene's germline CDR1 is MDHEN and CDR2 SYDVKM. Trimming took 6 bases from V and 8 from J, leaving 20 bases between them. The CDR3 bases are TGTGCCAGCAGCGATGGACCCGGGGAAGGCAAGCCCCAGCATTTT. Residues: CASSDGPGEGKPQHF.

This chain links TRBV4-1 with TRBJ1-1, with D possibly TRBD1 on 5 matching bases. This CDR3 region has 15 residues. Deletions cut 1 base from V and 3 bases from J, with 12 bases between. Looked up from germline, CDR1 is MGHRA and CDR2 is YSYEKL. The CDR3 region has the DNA TGCGCCAGCAGCCAAGGGCTGGGGCGGTACACTGAAGCTTTCTTT. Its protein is CASSQGLGRYTEAFF.

The CDR3 reads CASSQRRTGELFF. CDR3 in DNA: TGTGCCAGCAGCCAAAGGCGGACCGGGGAGCTGTTTTTT. V usage is TRBV7-2 and J usage is TRBJ2-2; D remains unclear. The CDR3 loop spans 13 amino acids. V lost 5 bases to trimming and J lost 5 bases, with 9 bases between them. The germline CDR1 and CDR2 sequences are SGHTA and FQGNSA.

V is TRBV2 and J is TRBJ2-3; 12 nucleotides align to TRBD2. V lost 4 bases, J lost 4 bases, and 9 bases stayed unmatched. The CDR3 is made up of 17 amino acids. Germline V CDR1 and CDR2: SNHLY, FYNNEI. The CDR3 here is CASSGTSGTGLSDTQYF. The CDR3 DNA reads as TGTGCCAGCAGTGGGACTAGCGGGACGGGGCTGTCAGATACGCAGTATTTT.

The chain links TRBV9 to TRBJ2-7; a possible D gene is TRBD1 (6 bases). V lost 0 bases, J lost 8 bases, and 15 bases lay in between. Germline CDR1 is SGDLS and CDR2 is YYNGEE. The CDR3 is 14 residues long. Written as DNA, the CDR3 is TGTGCCAGCAGCGTAGGCCGTGGACAGCAAAAGCAGTACTTC. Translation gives CASSVGRGQQKQYF. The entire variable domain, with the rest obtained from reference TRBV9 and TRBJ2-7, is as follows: DSGVTQTPKHLITATGQRVTLRCSPRSGDLSVYWYQQSLDQGLQFLIQYYNGEERAKGNILERFSAQQFPDLHSELNLSSLELGDSALYFCASSVGRGQQKQYFGPGTRLTVT.

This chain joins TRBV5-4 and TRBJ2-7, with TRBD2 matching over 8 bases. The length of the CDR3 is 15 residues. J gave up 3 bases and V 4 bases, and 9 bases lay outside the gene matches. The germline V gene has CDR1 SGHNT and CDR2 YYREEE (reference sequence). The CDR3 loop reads CASSGGTSVVYEQYF. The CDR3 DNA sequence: TGTGCCAGCAGCGGGGGGACTAGTGTTGTCTACGAGCAGTACTTC. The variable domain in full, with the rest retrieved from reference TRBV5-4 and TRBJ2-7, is ETGVTQSPTHLIKTRGQQVTLRCSSQSGHNTVSWYQQALGQGPQFIFQYYREEENGRGNFPPRFSGLQFPNYSSELNVNALELDDSALYLCASSGGTSVVYEQYFGPGTRLTVT.